This section outlines one T cell receptor (beta chain) sequence together with its context. This sample was included in a study of blood T cell repertoires in COVID-19. For the study at large: The United States, Italy and Spain provided the acute and convalescent COVID-19 samples.

Germline-derived CDR1 and CDR2 are SGHRS and YFSETQ. V dropped 0 bases and J dropped 4; count of bases not matched to a gene: 7. This CDR3 contains 16 residues. Libraries were prepared by immunoSEQ multiplex PCR; TCRdb keeps only in-frame clonotypes and omits some of them. Among 150,000 to 200,000 clones listed, 89% were seen once. The sequence was collected from a woman aged 40 to 55 with acute COVID-19. This chain links TRBV5-1 with TRBJ2-1, with 7 positions matching TRBD2. The sequencing sample was made of PBMCs or T cells enriched from blood (not recorded which). CDR3 protein: CASSLVGGVKYNEQFF. For the CDR3, the DNA is TGCGCCAGCAGCTTGGTTGGGGGGGTGAAATACAATGAGCAGTTCTTC. The whole variable domain, remainder taken from reference TRBV5-1 and TRBJ2-1, is KAGVTQTPRYLIKTRGQQVTLSCSPISGHRSVSWYQQTPGQGLQFLFEYFSETQRNKGNFPGRFSGRQFSNSRSEMNVSTLELGDSALYLCASSLVGGVKYNEQFFGPGTRLTVL.